This paragraph reports one T cell receptor (beta chain). As yet, its antigen is unknown. Between the trimmed V and J ends, which lost 3 bases and 4 bases, there was a span of 12 bases. This CDR3 region has 14 residues. Germline lookup yields CDR1 SNHLY and CDR2 FYNNEI. The data stem from a study of CD8+ T cells in alopecia areata. Overall study: The drug, oral tofacitinib, was given to treated patients at 5 to 10 mg twice daily.

Noted treatment: oral pan-JAK inhibitor, 5-10 mg twice daily. Whole-study findings and limits: While tofacitinib was given, many expanded lesional clones persisted in scalp and blood.

As the sequencing template, cDNA was produced by extracting RNA and reverse transcribing it. Repertoires were generated with immunoSEQ multiplex PCR, while TCRdb's copy carries only in-frame clones and drops some. The sample includes 200,000 to 250,000 clones, under 60% of them seen just once. The receptor's source is a human donor with alopecia areata. The rearrangement links TRBV2 to TRBJ1-2, with D unclear. Here the sequenced sample was CD4+ T cells sorted from blood, taken at week 4, from a patient treated with tofacitinib. As DNA, the CDR3 is TGTGCCAGCAGTGATATGGTGAGAGTCTATGGCTACACCTTC. Translated, it gives CASSDMVRVYGYTF.